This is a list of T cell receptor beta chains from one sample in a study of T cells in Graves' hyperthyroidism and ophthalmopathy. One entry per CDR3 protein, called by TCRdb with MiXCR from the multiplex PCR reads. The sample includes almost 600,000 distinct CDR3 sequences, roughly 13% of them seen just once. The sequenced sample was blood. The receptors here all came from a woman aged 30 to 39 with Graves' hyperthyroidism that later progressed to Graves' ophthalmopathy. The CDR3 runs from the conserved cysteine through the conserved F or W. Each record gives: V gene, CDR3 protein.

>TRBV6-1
CASNDRGAYEQYF
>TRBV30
CAWSVLSAPYEQYF
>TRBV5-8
CASSFADRPSYEQYF
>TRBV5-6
CASSPGGIASNTGELFF
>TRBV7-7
CASSFDRGTGELFF
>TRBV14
CASSPGWSDNEQFF
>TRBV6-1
CASSATGVAGYTF
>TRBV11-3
CASSYGGGAVQETQYF
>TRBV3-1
CASSQRGQGAYYGYTF
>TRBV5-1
CASSLEPGGPYEQYF
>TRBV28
CASSSTTTTGFGYTF
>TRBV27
CASSPGVAGVSDTQYF
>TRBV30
CAWGLHSGNTIYF
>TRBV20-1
CSALTGESYEQYF
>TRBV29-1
CSVPAYEQYF
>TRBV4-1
CASSQGKDTGNEKLFF
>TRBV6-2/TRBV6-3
CASTGDLNQPQHF
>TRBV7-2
CASRGGDRVTGELFF
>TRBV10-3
CAIRGGRAGDEQYF
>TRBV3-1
CASSSRRPGMGTEAFF
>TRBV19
CASTMTGTSEKLFF
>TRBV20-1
CSTYVAGLSYNEQFF
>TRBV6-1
CASRHAGLSAFF
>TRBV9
CASSVAGTYEQYF
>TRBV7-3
CASSLNSRGGNGDTQYF
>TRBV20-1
CSARGLTEGNYNEQFF
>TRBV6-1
CANTPDGEGWGTDTQYF
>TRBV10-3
CASRASEDTQYF
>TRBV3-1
CASSQGTGGAPDEQFF
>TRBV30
CAWSLTSGGTDTQYF
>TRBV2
CASSGGQILTDTQYF
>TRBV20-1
CSARSPQGRTSGNTIYF
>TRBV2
CASSVGSLGDEQFF
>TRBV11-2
CASSKTGEYQETQYF
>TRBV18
CASSRGAANEKLFF
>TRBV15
CATSREPRDSSSGNTIYF
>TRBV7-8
CASSSGLAGDHEQFF
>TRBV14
CASSQDLTSGRADEQFF